This T cell receptor beta chain was sequenced for a study of blood T cell repertoires in COVID-19. At the level of the study: Specimens from acute and convalescent COVID-19 originated in the United States, Italy and Spain.

Living in about two dozen US areas, the participants were between roughly 18 and 95 years of age. This clone occurred once. Authors' processing steps: Amplifying reference gene primers gave estimates of nucleated cell counts. TCRdb's copy holds only in-frame clones and misses some; the assay was immunoSEQ multiplex PCR. Clonal size and the V and J genes are those of that table, whereas D and trimming came from the DNA. There are around 250,000 clones in the sample; about 84% occur only once, and roughly 2% lies in the top ten. Trimming took 10 bases from V and 4 from J, leaving 13 bases between them. The CDR3 contains 12 residues. CDR1 LNHDA and CDR2 SQIVND come from the germline V gene (reference sequence).

The sample taken for sequencing was PBMCs or T cells enriched from blood (not recorded which). This rearrangement joins TRBV19 to TRBJ1-2; D perhaps matches TRBD1 (6 bases). This clonotype was obtained from a woman in her 50s who had recovered from COVID-19. DNA of the CDR3: TGTGCCACGAGGGGGGGGATCTATGGCTACACCTTC. Its translation is CATRGGIYGYTF.